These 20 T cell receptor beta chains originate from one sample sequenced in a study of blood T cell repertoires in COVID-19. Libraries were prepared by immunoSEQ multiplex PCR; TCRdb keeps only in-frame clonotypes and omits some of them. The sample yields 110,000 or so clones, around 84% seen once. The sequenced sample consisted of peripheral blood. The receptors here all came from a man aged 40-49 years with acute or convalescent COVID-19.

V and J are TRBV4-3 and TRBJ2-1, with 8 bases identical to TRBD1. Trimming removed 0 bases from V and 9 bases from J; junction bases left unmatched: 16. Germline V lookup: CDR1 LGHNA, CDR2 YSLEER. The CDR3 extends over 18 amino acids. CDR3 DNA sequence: TGCGCCAGCAGCCAAGAAATGGCCTCAGGGGGCGGCATAGGTGAGCAGTTCTTC. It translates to CASSQEMASGGGIGEQFF.

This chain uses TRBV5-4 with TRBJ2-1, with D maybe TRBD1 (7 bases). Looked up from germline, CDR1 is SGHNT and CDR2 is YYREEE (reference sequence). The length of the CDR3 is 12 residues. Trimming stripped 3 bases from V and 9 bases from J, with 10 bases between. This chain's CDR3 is CASSSQGGEQFF. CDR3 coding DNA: TGTGCCAGCAGCTCCCAGGGGGGTGAGCAGTTCTTC.

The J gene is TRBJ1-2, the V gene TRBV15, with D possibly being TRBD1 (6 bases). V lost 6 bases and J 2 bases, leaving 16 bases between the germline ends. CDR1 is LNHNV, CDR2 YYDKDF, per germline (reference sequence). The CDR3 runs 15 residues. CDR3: CATRKEQGLNYGYTF. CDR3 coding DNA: TGTGCCACCAGGAAAGAACAGGGATTGAACTATGGCTACACCTTC.

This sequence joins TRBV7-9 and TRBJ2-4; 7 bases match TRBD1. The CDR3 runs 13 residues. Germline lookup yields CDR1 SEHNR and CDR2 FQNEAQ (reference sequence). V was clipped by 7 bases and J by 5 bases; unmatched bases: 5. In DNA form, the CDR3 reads TGTGCCAGCACCAGAGGGGGCGAAAACATTCAGTACTTC. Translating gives CASTRGGENIQYF.

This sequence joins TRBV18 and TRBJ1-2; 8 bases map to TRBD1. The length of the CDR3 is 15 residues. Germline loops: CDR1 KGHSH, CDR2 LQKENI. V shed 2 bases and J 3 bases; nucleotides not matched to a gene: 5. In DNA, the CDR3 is TGTGCCAGCTCACCAGGGCCAGGGGGCGACTATGGCTACACCTTC. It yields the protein CASSPGPGGDYGYTF.

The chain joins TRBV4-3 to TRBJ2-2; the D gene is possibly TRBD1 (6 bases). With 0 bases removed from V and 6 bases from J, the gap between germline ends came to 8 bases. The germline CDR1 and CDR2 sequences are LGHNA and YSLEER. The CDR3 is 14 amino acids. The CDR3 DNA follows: TGCGCCAGCAGCCAAGAAAAGGGGGCCGGGGAGCTGTTTTTT. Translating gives CASSQEKGAGELFF.

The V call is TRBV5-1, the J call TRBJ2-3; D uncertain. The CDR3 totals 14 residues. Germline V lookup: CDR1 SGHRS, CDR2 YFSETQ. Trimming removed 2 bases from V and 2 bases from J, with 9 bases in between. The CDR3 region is CASSFTDSTDTQYF. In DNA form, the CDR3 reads TGCGCCAGCAGCTTTACAGATTCCACAGATACGCAGTATTTT.

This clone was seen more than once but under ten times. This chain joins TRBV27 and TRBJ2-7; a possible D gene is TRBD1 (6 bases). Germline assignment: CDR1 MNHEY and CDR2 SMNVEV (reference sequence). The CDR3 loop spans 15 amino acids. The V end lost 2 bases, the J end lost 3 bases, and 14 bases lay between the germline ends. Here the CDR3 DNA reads TGTGCCAGCAGTTTAAGCAGGGACATATACTACGAGCAGTACTTC. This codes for CASSLSRDIYYEQYF.

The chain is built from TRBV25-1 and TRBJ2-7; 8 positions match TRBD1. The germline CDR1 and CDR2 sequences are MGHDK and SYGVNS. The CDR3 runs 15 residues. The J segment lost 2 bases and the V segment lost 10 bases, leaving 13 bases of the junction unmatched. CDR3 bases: TGTGCCACCACCTATTCCGGACAGGGAACCTACGAGCAGTACTTC. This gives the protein CATTYSGQGTYEQYF.

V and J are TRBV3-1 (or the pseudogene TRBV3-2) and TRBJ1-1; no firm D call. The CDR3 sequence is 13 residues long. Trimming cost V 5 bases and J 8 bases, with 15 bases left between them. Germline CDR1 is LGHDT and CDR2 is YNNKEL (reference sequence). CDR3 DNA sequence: TGTGCCAGCAGCTACCGAGCCGTGTCCGAAGCTTTCTTT. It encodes CASSYRAVSEAFF.

As DNA, the CDR3 is TGTGCCAGCAGCGCTATGGGACAGGGAAGATACACCGGGGAGCTGTTTTTT. This encodes CASSAMGQGRYTGELFF. The V call is TRBV7-6, the J call TRBJ2-2; 9 bases agree with TRBD1. With 5 bases clipped from V and 3 bases from J, the junction kept 10 bases outside the gene matches. CDR3 length: 17 residues. In germline, CDR1 is SGHVS, CDR2 FNYEAQ.

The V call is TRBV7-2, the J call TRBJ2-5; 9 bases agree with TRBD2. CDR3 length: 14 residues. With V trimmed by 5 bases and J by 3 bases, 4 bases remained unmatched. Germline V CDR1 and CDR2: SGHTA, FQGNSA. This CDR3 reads CASSLSGGKETQYF. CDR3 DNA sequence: TGTGCCAGCAGCCTCAGCGGGGGGAAAGAGACCCAGTACTTC.

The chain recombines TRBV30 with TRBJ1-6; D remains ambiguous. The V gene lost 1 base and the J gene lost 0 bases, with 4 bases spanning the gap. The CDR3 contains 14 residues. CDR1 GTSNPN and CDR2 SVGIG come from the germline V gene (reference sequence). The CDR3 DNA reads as TGTGCCTGGAGTGCGGGCTCCTATAATTCACCCCTCCACTTT. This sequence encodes CAWSAGSYNSPLHF.

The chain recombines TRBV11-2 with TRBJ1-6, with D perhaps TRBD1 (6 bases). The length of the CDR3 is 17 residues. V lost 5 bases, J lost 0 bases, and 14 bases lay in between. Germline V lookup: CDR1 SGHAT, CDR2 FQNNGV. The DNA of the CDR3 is TGTGCCAGCAGCCAGACAGGAGCTGCCTCCTATAATTCACCCCTCCACTTT. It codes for CASSQTGAASYNSPLHF.

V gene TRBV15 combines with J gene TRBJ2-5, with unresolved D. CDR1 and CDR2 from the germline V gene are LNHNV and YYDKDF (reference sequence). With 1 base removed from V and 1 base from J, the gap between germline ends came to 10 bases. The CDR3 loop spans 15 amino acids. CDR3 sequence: CATSRVRSPQETQYF. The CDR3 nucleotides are TGTGCCACCAGCAGAGTGCGGTCGCCCCAAGAGACCCAGTACTTC.

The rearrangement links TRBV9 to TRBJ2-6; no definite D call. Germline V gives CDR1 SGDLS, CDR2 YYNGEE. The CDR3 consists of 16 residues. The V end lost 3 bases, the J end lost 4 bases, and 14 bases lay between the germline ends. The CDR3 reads CASSDSSSYGANVLTF. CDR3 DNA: TGTGCCAGCAGCGATTCGAGCTCATACGGGGCCAACGTCCTGACTTTC. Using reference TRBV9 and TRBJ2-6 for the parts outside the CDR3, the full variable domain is DSGVTQTPKHLITATGQRVTLRCSPRSGDLSVYWYQQSLDQGLQFLIQYYNGEERAKGNILERFSAQQFPDLHSELNLSSLELGDSALYFCASSDSSSYGANVLTFGAGSRLTVL.

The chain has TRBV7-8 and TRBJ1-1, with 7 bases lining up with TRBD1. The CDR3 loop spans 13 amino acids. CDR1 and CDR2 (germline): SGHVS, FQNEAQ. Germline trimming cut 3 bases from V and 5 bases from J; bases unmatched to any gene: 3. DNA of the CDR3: TGTGCCAGCAGCTTGGACAGGAGAACTGAAGCTTTCTTT. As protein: CASSLDRRTEAFF.

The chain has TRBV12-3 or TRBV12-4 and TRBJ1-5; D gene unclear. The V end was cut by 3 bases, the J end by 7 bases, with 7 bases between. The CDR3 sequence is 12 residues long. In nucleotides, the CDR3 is TGTGCCAGCAGTTTCCCCAGGCAGCCCCAGCATTTT. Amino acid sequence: CASSFPRQPQHF.

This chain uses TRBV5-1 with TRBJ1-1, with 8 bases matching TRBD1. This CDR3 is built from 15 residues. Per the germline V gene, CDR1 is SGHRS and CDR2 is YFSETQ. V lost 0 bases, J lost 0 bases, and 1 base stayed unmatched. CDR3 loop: CASSLGTGLNTEAFF. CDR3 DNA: TGCGCCAGCAGCTTGGGGACAGGGCTGAACACTGAAGCTTTCTTT.

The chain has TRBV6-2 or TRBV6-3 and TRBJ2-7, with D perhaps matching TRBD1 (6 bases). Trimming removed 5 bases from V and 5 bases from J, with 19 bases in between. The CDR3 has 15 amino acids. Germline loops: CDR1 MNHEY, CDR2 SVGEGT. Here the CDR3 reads CASSDPQGPPHEQYF. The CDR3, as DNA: TGTGCCAGCAGTGACCCACAGGGTCCCCCCCACGAGCAGTACTTC.